This TCR beta chain was sequenced for a study of shared clonotypes between healthy human individuals (dated by TCRdb to the early 2020s). For context, the study as a whole: The cohort comprised a couple of women and a few men aged 18 to 49 years. Libraries were prepared and TCR repertoires were sequenced by different laboratories using diverse techniques, in order to increase sequencing depth and limit assay-specific biases. Each donor's leukapheresis produced roughly between roughly 0.85 and 9 billion PBMCs. The study deeply sequenced blood TCR repertoires of about five healthy adults to estimate repertoire size and the extent of clonotype sharing between individuals. For each donor, CD4 naive and CD4 memory were each given three plates, CD8 naive was given two plates, and CD8 memory was given one plate. The full study reports these points: The genetic and exposure-history diversity represented was limited by the small number of donors. Sampling was restricted to blood, and TCR repertoires in tissue are likely to differ from TCR repertoires in blood. Incomplete sequencing was indicated by rarefaction of sorted-subset datasets, despite the large sequencing depth. Across four donors, about 5.2% of naive CD4, roughly 3.4% of naive CD8, about 2.3% of memory CD4, and about 0.4% of memory CD8 clonotypes were shared. Estimated clonotype richness was generally larger for naive than for memory subsets. Pairwise subsampling led to the expectation that sequencing depth would affect the degree of clonotype sharing among donors. Compared with non-shared clonotypes, the clonotypes found in all four sorted-subset donors had higher generation probabilities.

From a lookup of the germline V gene (reference sequence), CDR1 and CDR2 are SEHNR and FQNEAQ. The CDR3 numbers 18 residues from cysteine through phenylalanine. Only the CDR3 DNA stays, 54 bases, in frame from base 1. V is trimmed back by 6 bases and J by 7 bases, and the junction contains 16 bases that no gene match accounts for. A note on this clone: Its antigen is unknown. No base quality information exists; no much larger clone differs at one position.

Using the deep immunoSEQ assay, TCR CDR3 regions were amplified from genomic DNA by multiplex PCR. Extracted genomic DNA from each cell subset was spread evenly across all wells of several immunoSEQ 96-well plates, with each plate serving as a replicate. For sorted subsets, approximately 190 ng genomic DNA, equal to tens of thousands of T cell genomes, was loaded into each replicate PCR. Purified libraries were measured with a Qubit 3.0 fluorometer, size-checked on a Bioanalyzer 2100, and measured again with the KAPA Library Quantification kit. Each immunoSEQ 96-well plate was sequenced on its own single-read 150-cycle Illumina NextSeq 550 flow cell. The authors processed their data as follows. Because the immunoSEQ output held only junctional sequences and lacked quality scores, the filtering could not match the filtering applied to full-length reads. Sequences were annotated with PyIR, a Python wrapper for IgBLAST v1.9, and V/J genes and CDR3 were assigned using IMGT germline references. Reads were filtered out if the reads had weak V/J assignments (E-value above 1e-6), no CDR3, stop codons, out-of-frame junctions, or ambiguous translated residues. V3J clonotypes were defined as sequences sharing the same inferred V gene, J gene, and CDR3 amino acid sequence. Percentage overlap between repertoires was calculated by dividing the number of shared unique clonotypes by the size of the smaller repertoire. Three approaches were used to assess repertoire richness: RTK rarefaction, the Chao1 estimator, and Recon v2.1 estimates of unobserved clonotypes. OLGA was used to compute generation probabilities for all TCRbeta clonotypes that the gDNA method yielded from four donors. TCRdb retrieved this table from immuneACCESS and kept in-frame rearrangements only. Not all clones are present; in checked studies, unresolved V genes account for under half, and no reason is known for the remainder. V and J calls and clone size are those listed in that table; D and trimming were worked out from the DNA. This sample comprises nearly 2 million clones, about 94% of them detected only once. The biggest ten clones account for roughly 1% of the sample.

CD8 naive samples consisted of CD45RO-negative cells that were positively selected for CCR7, yielding a CD45RA+CCR7+ population without TemRA cells. Donors were healthy HIV-negative adults with no recently reported acute infections or vaccinations. Every donor was a Caucasian adult living in Nashville, Tennessee, USA. Blood was collected by leukapheresis, and PBMCs were isolated by Ficoll-Histopaque density gradient centrifugation and then cryopreserved in liquid nitrogen vapor phase. Analytical flow cytometry was used to check the purity and quantity of every magnetically sorted T cell population. Genomic DNA was isolated from each sorted fraction and quantified by UV absorbance on a Nanodrop 2000c.

The source of this sequence is a young man in good health. Sequenced material: naive CD8+ T cells sorted from blood. The cell subset or site label, read with the paper, signifies: CD45RA+CCR7+. The rearranged chain carries TRBV7-9 and TRBJ2-1, with 12 junctional bases fitting TRBD2. CDR3 loop: CASRSSIVLAGGINEQFF. In nucleotide form, the sequence is TGTGCCAGCAGATCTTCCATAGTACTAGCGGGAGGAATAAATGAGCAGTTCTTC.